The 20 T cell receptor beta chains given below trace back to one sample, sequenced in a study of cytomegalovirus exposure and HLA in healthy donors. Only in-frame clones appear in the TCRdb table, and some are missing; sequencing was by immunoSEQ multiplex PCR. The table lists over 60,000 clones, roughly 96% of them singletons. Sequenced material: PBMCs. These receptors were collected from a man aged 18 to 29 in good health and CMV-seronegative.

This rearrangement joins TRBV7-9 to TRBJ1-2, with D maybe TRBD1 (5 bases). Germline loops: CDR1 SEHNR, CDR2 FQNEAQ (reference sequence). This CDR3 is built from 15 residues. The V end was cut by 6 bases, the J end by 3 bases, with 17 bases between. CDR3 in amino acids: CASSLPNPGYYGYTF. CDR3 DNA sequence: TGTGCCAGCAGTCTTCCGAATCCAGGGTACTATGGCTACACCTTC. The full variable domain, in which reference TRBV7-9 and TRBJ1-2 provide the parts outside the CDR3, is DTGVSQNPRHKITKRGQNVTFRCDPISEHNRLYWYRQTLGQGPEFLTYFQNEAQLEKSRLLSDRFSAERPKGSFSTLEIQRTEQGDSAMYLCASSLPNPGYYGYTFGSGTRLTVV.

This sequence joins TRBV2 and TRBJ2-5; 8 bases are a match to TRBD2. V lost 5 bases to trimming and J lost 6 bases; unmatched junction nucleotides: 8. This CDR3 contains 14 residues. From germline, CDR1 is SNHLY and CDR2 FYNNEI. The CDR3: CASSTGLAKQTQYF. The CDR3 bases are TGTGCCAGCAGTACTGGACTAGCCAAACAGACCCAGTACTTC.

V gene TRBV18 combines with J gene TRBJ2-7; D is possibly TRBD2 (5 bases). CDR3 length equals 15 residues. Germline-derived CDR1 and CDR2 are KGHSH and LQKENI. Trimming pared 3 bases from V and 3 bases from J, leaving 15 bases between. The CDR3 is CASSPILTSGYEQYF. The CDR3 DNA sequence: TGTGCCAGCTCACCTATACTGACCAGCGGCTACGAGCAGTACTTC.

The V gene is TRBV19, the J gene TRBJ2-2, with a possible D match to TRBD1 (6 bases). The germline gives CDR1 LNHDA, CDR2 SQIVND (reference sequence). The V end was cut by 6 bases, the J end by 2 bases, with 22 bases between. The CDR3 has 18 amino acids. The DNA for the CDR3 is TGTGCCAGTAGAGCAACTCCACGGACAGCCACAAACACCGGGGAGCTGTTTTTT. This gives the protein CASRATPRTATNTGELFF.

The chain recombines TRBV6-5 with TRBJ1-4; TRBD1 matches at 7 bases. Germline trimming cut 5 bases from V and 7 bases from J; bases unmatched to any gene: 7. The CDR3 is made up of 14 amino acids. Germline-derived CDR1 and CDR2 are MNHEY and SVGAGI. DNA of the CDR3: TGTGCCAGCAGTAGACAGGGACCTACTGAAAAACTGTTTTTT. Translation gives CASSRQGPTEKLFF.

The chain joins TRBV2 to TRBJ2-1; possibly TRBD1 for D (5 bases). V was clipped by 8 bases and J by 2 bases, with 13 bases between them. This CDR3 has 14 residues. Germline V gene data show CDR1 as SNHLY and CDR2 as FYNNEI. In nucleotides, the CDR3 is TGTGCCAGCGGTTTAACAGGCGCCTACAATGAGCAGTTCTTC. Protein: CASGLTGAYNEQFF.

The J gene is TRBJ2-7, the V gene TRBV11-3; the match to TRBD2 covers 8 bases. V was pared by 5 bases and J by 5 bases, with 14 bases of the junction left unmatched. CDR1 is SGHNT, CDR2 YENEEA, per germline. The CDR3 length is 16 residues. Written as DNA, the CDR3 is TGTGCCAGCAGCCCGCTCGGAGCGGGAGACTTCAACGAGCAGTACTTC. Protein product: CASSPLGAGDFNEQYF.

A few counts support this clone. J is TRBJ1-1 and V is TRBV6-4, with unresolved D. The CDR3 length is 12 residues. V lost 3 bases and J lost 12, with 14 bases in between. Germline lookup yields CDR1 MRHNA and CDR2 SNTAGT. The CDR3 protein is CASSEFRSNPFF. The CDR3 nucleotides are TGTGCCAGCAGTGAATTCAGGTCGAATCCTTTCTTT.

The chain joins TRBV29-1 to TRBJ2-7, with 7 bases aligning to TRBD2. Germline CDR1 and CDR2: SQVTM and ANQGSEA. The CDR3 has 13 residues. Unmatched junction bases numbered 8, after V lost 4 bases and J lost 5 bases. The CDR3: CSVGTSEKDEQYF. CDR3 DNA sequence: TGCAGCGTTGGCACTAGCGAAAAGGACGAGCAGTACTTC.

About this clone itself: The junction shows a germline mismatch at one end, possibly a read error. The gene calls are TRBV10-3 and TRBJ2-5; 7 bases map to TRBD2. The CDR3 runs to 16 residues. The germline V gene has CDR1 ENHRY and CDR2 SYGVKD. The DNA of the CDR3 is TGTGCCATCACTGAGGGCACTAGCGACCTCCAAGAGACCCAGTACTTC. This encodes CAITEGTSDLQETQYF.

This clone was seen only once. The gene calls are TRBV4-2 and TRBJ2-2, with 9 bases fitting TRBD2. The V gene's germline CDR1 is LGHNA and CDR2 YNFKEQ. V lost 1 base and J lost 6; bases outside the gene matches: 12. There are 18 residues in the CDR3. As DNA, the CDR3 is TGTGCCAGCAGCCAAGGAGCGATAGCGGGAGTGGGGGCCGGGGAGCTGTTTTTT. Its translation: CASSQGAIAGVGAGELFF.

The chain is built from TRBV19 and TRBJ1-5; D is perhaps TRBD1 (5 bases). V lost 5 bases and J 7 bases, leaving 18 bases between the germline ends. The germline V gene has CDR1 LNHDA and CDR2 SQIVND (reference sequence). The CDR3 runs to 15 residues. In DNA, the CDR3 is TGTGCCAGTAGTCCACGAGGTCAGGGCTCGCAGCCCCAGCATTTT. Protein product: CASSPRGQGSQPQHF.

This rearrangement joins TRBV19 to TRBJ2-1; no firm D call. The V and J ends lost 0 bases and 0 bases respectively, with 9 bases between them. Germline V gives CDR1 LNHDA, CDR2 SQIVND (reference sequence). The CDR3 loop spans 16 amino acids. The CDR3 loop reads CASSIDRRSSYNEQFF. CDR3 DNA: TGTGCCAGTAGTATAGATCGACGGAGCTCCTACAATGAGCAGTTCTTC.

In its sample, this clone was seen once. The same CDR3 is also encoded by other DNA sequences in this sample. The chain couples TRBV5-1 to TRBJ1-2; D not certain. Trimming removed 4 bases at V and 1 base at J, with 8 bases between. This CDR3 is 13 amino acids long. The germline CDR1 and CDR2 sequences are SGHRS and YFSETQ. CDR3 loop: CASSTGSNYGYTF. CDR3 nucleotides: TGCGCCAGCAGCACCGGGAGTAACTATGGCTACACCTTC.

The chain is built from TRBV5-5 and TRBJ2-7, with 10 bases matching TRBD2. CDR1 is SGHKS and CDR2 is YYEKEE in the germline V gene (reference sequence). V trimming: 0 bases; J trimming: 4 bases; junction bases outside the gene matches: 7. The CDR3 length is 16 residues. CDR3 region: CASSLGLAGDFYEQYF. For the CDR3, the DNA is TGTGCCAGCAGCTTGGGGCTAGCGGGAGATTTTTACGAGCAGTACTTC.

The J gene is TRBJ2-4, the V gene TRBV6-6; a weak D match, TRBD1 (5 bases). CDR3 length equals 13 residues. Deletions cut 8 bases from V and 4 bases from J, with 12 bases between. Germline V CDR1 and CDR2: MNHNY, SVGAGI (reference sequence). The CDR3 region is CASLDRTKNIQYF. The CDR3 nucleotides read TGTGCCAGCCTCGACAGAACTAAAAACATTCAGTACTTC.

The chain has TRBV27 and TRBJ1-2; 9 nucleotides agree with TRBD1. The CDR3 runs 16 residues. Germline V gene data show CDR1 as MNHEY and CDR2 as SMNVEV (reference sequence). V was clipped by 1 base and J by 3 bases; unmatched bases: 6. CDR3: CASSLLGTGRDYGYTF. The CDR3 DNA sequence: TGTGCCAGCAGTTTATTAGGGACAGGGAGAGACTATGGCTACACCTTC.

The chain is built from TRBV2 and TRBJ2-1, with TRBD1 matching 8 bases. CDR3 length: 15 residues. CDR1 and CDR2 from the germline V gene are SNHLY and FYNNEI. Losses at the gene ends were 5 bases for V and 3 bases for J; bases not matched to a gene: 6. CDR3 DNA: TGTGCCAGCAGTCATAGACAGGGGTTCTACAATGAGCAGTTCTTC. Translated: CASSHRQGFYNEQFF.

The chain has TRBV6-4 and TRBJ2-3, with TRBD2 identical over 11 bases. Looked up from germline, CDR1 is MRHNA and CDR2 is SNTAGT. With 5 bases clipped from V and 4 bases from J, the junction kept 5 bases outside the gene matches. This CDR3 region has 15 residues. As DNA, the CDR3 is TGTGCCAGCAGTAGGCTAGCGGGAGGTCCAGATACGCAGTATTTT. Translating gives CASSRLAGGPDTQYF.

This clone was detected only once. The rearrangement links TRBV2 to TRBJ1-4, with 8 bases that match TRBD1. V was clipped by 6 bases and J by 8 bases; unmatched bases: 8. The CDR3 spans 14 residues. The V gene's germline CDR1 is SNHLY and CDR2 FYNNEI. The CDR3 DNA reads as TGTGCCAGCAGCCGACAGGGGATCAACGAAAAACTGTTTTTT. It encodes CASSRQGINEKLFF.